This TCR beta chain was recovered during a study of blood T cells in healthy people across ages. This clonotype was seen only a few times. The antigen is unknown. Combining a sample-barcoded 5' primer with a J-beta primer mix, a second PCR ran for roughly 7 to 12 cycles. Template switching added a 12-random-nucleotide identifier to every cDNA molecule. Every sample gave at least 3 million paired-end reads containing CDR3. TCRdb itself ran the 5' RACE reads through MiXCR, one entry per CDR3 protein. The sample lists 1.5 million to 2 million distinct CDR3 sequences; 40% to 55% were seen once. Study results and limitations: There were more naive CD4+ cells and higher diversity in long-lived donors than in aged donors.

Each sample gave at least 7 million isolated PBMCs. The clonotype was recovered from a middle-aged woman in good health. Sequencing was carried out using blood.

CDR3: CASSQEVVGSNPYNEQFF. DNA of the CDR3: TGCGCCAGCAGCCAAGAGGTTGTAGGGAGCAACCCCTACAATGAGCAGTTCTTC. The chain combines TRBV4-3 with TRBJ2-1; D is perhaps TRBD2 (5 bases). V shed 0 bases and J shed 2 bases, with 17 bases lying between them. The CDR3 loop spans 18 amino acids. The V gene's germline CDR1 is LGHNA and CDR2 YSLEER.